The clone carrying this T cell receptor (beta chain) was counted a few times. Its target is unknown. The sample originates from a study of blood T cells in healthy people across ages. Findings and limits, study-wide: Researchers judged that diversity estimates from one million T cells fell short of true values.

J gave up 4 bases and V 9 bases, and 5 bases lay outside the gene matches. The germline V gene encodes CDR1 MNHNS and CDR2 SASEGT. The CDR3 totals 14 residues. A sample-barcoded 5' primer and a J-beta primer mix were used in a second PCR of roughly 7 to 11 cycles. Every cDNA molecule carried a tag from a template-switch adaptor bearing 12 random nucleotides. TCRdb ran MiXCR on the 5' RACE reads and lists one entry per CDR3 protein. The profile shows approximately 800,000 distinct CDR3 sequences, about 62% of them singletons. Whenever a sample was processed, at least 6.5 million PBMCs were isolated. Total RNA, at least 6 micrograms per sample, came from PBMCs.

The gene calls are TRBV6-1 and TRBJ2-5; 13 bases map to TRBD2. Input material: blood. The sequence derives from a man between 25 and 39 years old in good health. The DNA for the CDR3 is TGTGCCAGAGGGACTAGCGGGACGGGAGAGACCCAGTACTTC. It specifies CARGTSGTGETQYF.